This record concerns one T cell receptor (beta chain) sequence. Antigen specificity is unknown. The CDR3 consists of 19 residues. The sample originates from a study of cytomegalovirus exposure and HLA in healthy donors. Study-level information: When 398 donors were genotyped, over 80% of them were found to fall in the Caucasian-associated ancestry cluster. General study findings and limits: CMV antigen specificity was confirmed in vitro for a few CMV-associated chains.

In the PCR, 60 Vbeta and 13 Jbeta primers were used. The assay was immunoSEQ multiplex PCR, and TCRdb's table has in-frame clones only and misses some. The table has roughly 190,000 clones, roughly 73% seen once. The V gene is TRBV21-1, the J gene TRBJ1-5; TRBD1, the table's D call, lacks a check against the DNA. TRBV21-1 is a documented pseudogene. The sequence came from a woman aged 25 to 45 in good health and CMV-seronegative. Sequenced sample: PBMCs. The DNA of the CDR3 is TGTGCCAGCAGCAAAGTCCGCAGGGGCCGAAAATCACGCAGTCAGCCCCAGCATTTT. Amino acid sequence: CASSKVRRGRKSRSQPQHF.